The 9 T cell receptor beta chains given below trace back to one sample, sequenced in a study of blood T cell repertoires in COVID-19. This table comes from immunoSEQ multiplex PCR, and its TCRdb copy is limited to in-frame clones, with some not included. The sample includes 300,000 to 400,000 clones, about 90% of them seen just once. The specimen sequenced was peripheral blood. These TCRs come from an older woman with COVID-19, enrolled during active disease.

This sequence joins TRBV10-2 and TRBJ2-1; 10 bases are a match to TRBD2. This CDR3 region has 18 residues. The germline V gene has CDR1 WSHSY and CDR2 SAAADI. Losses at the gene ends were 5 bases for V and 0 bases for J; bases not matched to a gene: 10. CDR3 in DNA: TGCGCCAGCAGTTCGGCTAGCGGGGGTCTAAGCTCCTACAATGAGCAGTTCTTC. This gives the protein CASSSASGGLSSYNEQFF.

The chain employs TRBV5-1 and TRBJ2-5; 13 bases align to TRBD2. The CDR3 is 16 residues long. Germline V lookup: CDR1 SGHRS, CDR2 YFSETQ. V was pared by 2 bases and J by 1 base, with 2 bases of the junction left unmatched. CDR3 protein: CASSFRTSGGQETQYF. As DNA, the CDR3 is TGCGCCAGCAGCTTTCGGACTAGCGGGGGCCAAGAGACCCAGTACTTC. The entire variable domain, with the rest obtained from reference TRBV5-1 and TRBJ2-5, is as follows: KAGVTQTPRYLIKTRGQQVTLSCSPISGHRSVSWYQQTPGQGLQFLFEYFSETQRNKGNFPGRFSGRQFSNSRSEMNVSTLELGDSALYLCASSFRTSGGQETQYFGPGTRLLVL.

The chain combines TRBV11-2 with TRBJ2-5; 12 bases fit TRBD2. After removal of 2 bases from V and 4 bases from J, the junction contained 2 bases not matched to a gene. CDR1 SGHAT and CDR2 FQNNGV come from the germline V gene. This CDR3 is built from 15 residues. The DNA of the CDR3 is TGTGCCAGCAGCTTACTAGCGGGGGGGGCAGAGACCCAGTACTTC. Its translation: CASSLLAGGAETQYF.

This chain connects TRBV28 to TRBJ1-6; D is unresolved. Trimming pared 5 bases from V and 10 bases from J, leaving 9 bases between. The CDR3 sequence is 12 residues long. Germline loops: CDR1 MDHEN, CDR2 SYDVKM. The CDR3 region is CASSPRLSPLHF. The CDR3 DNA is TGTGCCAGCAGTCCGCGTTTGTCACCCCTCCACTTT.

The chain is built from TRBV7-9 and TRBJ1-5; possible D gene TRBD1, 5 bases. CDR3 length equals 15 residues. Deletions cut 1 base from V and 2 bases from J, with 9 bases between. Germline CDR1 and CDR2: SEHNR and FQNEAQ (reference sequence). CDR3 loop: CASSLGGVGNQPQHF. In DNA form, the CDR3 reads TGTGCCAGCAGCTTAGGGGGGGTTGGCAATCAGCCCCAGCATTTT.

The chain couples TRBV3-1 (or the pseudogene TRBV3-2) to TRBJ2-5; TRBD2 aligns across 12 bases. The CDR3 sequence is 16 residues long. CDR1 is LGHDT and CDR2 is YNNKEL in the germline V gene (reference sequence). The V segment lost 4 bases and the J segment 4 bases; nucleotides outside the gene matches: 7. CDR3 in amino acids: CASSLRLAGAGETQYF. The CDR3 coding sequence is TGTGCCAGCAGCCTTCGACTAGCGGGGGCCGGAGAGACCCAGTACTTC.

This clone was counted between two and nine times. CDR3 nucleotide sequence: TGTGCCAGCAGTTTAGGGGCGGGGGCTCACAATGAGCAGTTCTTC. Its translation is CASSLGAGAHNEQFF. The chain combines TRBV27 with TRBJ2-1, with TRBD2 as a possible D gene (7 bases). The CDR3 loop spans 15 amino acids. The germline gives CDR1 MNHEY, CDR2 SMNVEV (reference sequence). The V end lost 2 bases, the J end lost 5 bases, and 13 bases lay between the germline ends.

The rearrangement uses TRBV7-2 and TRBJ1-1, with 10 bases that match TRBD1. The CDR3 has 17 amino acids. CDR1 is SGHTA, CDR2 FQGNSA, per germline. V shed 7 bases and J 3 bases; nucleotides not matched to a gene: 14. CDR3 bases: TGTGCCAGCATCCACCCCCGGGGACAGGGGTGGGACACTGAAGCTTTCTTT. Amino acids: CASIHPRGQGWDTEAFF.

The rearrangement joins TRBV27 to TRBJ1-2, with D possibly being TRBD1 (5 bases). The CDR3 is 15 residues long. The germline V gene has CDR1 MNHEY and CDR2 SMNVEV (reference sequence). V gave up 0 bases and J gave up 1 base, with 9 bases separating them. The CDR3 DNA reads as TGTGCCAGCAGTTTATCGTTTGACAGTAACTATGGCTACACCTTC. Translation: CASSLSFDSNYGYTF.